This T cell receptor (beta chain) was sequenced in a study of cytomegalovirus exposure and HLA in healthy donors. Study observations and caveats: The only immune exposure information that was available was CMV serostatus. Cytomegalovirus status was reportedly diagnosed by the classifier with high sensitivity and specificity. A later analysis linked a missense variant in DCLRE1C to the trimming of TCR beta V and J genes.

Researchers ran the PCR with 60 Vbeta and 13 Jbeta primers. The table came from immunoSEQ multiplex PCR; TCRdb's copy has only in-frame clones and leaves some out. The sample includes approximately 70,000 clones, around 70% of them seen just once. The donors, nominally healthy at sampling, likely had unrecorded immune exposures. With respect to this clone: What it binds is unknown.

In germline, CDR1 is SGHRS, CDR2 YFSETQ. The CDR3 is 12 residues long. The ends lost 10 bases at V and 10 bases at J; junction bases unmatched: 13. The J gene is TRBJ1-1, the V gene TRBV5-1, with 7 bases fitting TRBD1. The receptor's source is a human donor in good health. The sequencing input was PBMCs. CDR3 region: CASQGGSSGAFF. CDR3 sequence (DNA): TGCGCCTCTCAGGGGGGCTCTTCGGGAGCTTTCTTT.